This T cell receptor beta chain was profiled in a study of T cells expressing NK-cell markers. Study summary: Underlying the TCR beta repertoires were sorted CD3+CD56+NKG2C+, CD3+CD56+NKG2C- and CD3+CD56-NKG2C+ T cells. The eight sequenced donors comprised seven who were HCMV-seropositive and one who was seronegative. Notes on the study in general: The CD3+CD56-NKG2C+ fraction of a handful of donors was likewise dominated by these clonotypes.

One entry per CDR3 protein, without DNA, is what TCRdb gives after re-calling the 5' RACE reads. The sample's table shows about 380,000 distinct CDR3 sequences. Germline CDR1 is KGHSH and CDR2 is LQKENI. CDR3 length: 12 amino acids. Concerning this clonotype itself: As yet, its antigen is unknown.

J is TRBJ2-7 and V is TRBV18. Input material: blood T cells: a sorted CD56 or NKG2C T cell subset, CD4+ or CD8+ T cells, or bulk PBMC T cells (not recorded which). The receptor's source is a man aged 18 to 69 in good health. CDR3 sequence reads: CASSTVAYEQYF.